These 29 T cell receptor beta chains came from one sample sequenced in a study of PD-1 blockade in classical Hodgkin lymphoma. Every patient experienced relapse after autologous stem cell transplantation, and brentuximab vedotin exposure varied. Assay used: immunoSEQ multiplex PCR; TCRdb lists only in-frame clones, some missing. The repertoire has nearly 100,000 clones, around 80% of them found once; the top ten carry about 12%. The sequences come from peripheral blood mononuclear cells (PBMCs), collected at baseline. These receptors all stem from a human donor with classical Hodgkin lymphoma.

The genes are TRBV6-1 and TRBJ2-7; D remains unclear. Germline assignment: CDR1 MNHNS and CDR2 SASEGT. The length of the CDR3 is 15 residues. Deletions cut 2 bases from V and 2 bases from J, with 13 bases between. CDR3 sequence: CASSELYSGPYEQYF. The CDR3 region has the DNA TGTGCCAGCAGTGAATTGTACAGTGGGCCCTACGAGCAGTACTTC.

The chain links TRBV28 to TRBJ2-5; D may be TRBD1 (6 bases). The V end was cut by 7 bases, the J end by 1 base, with 22 bases between. The CDR3 has 17 residues. Germline V gene lookup returns CDR1 MDHEN and CDR2 SYDVKM. The CDR3 here is CASTFRGEVWTQETQYF. The CDR3, as DNA: TGTGCCAGCACGTTCAGGGGAGAGGTTTGGACCCAAGAGACCCAGTACTTC.

V and J are TRBV5-1 and TRBJ1-3; possible D gene TRBD1, 6 bases. The ends were cut back, 4 bases at V and 6 bases at J, with 14 bases in the middle. CDR1 and CDR2 from the germline V gene are SGHRS and YFSETQ. The CDR3 is 14 amino acids. CDR3 amino acids: CASSPSRGENTIYF. CDR3 DNA: TGCGCCAGCAGCCCATCCAGGGGAGAAAACACCATATATTTT.

This clone has only a few counts. The chain carries TRBV10-3 and TRBJ1-3; D may be TRBD1 (6 bases). CDR3 size: 15 residues. Trimming pared 10 bases from V and 0 bases from J, leaving 16 bases between. The germline V gene has CDR1 ENHRY and CDR2 SYGVKD. The CDR3, as DNA: TGTGCCACCAGGGGAGAGGTCGACTCTGGAAACACCATATATTTT. Its protein is CATRGEVDSGNTIYF.

V and J are TRBV27 and TRBJ2-2; 9 bases map to TRBD1. The V and J ends lost 3 bases and 4 bases, in that order; junction bases with no gene match: 0. The CDR3 is 14 residues long. Germline CDR1 is MNHEY and CDR2 is SMNVEV (reference sequence). The CDR3 DNA reads as TGTGCCAGCAGTTTGGGACAGGGCACCGGGGAGCTGTTTTTT. Its translation is CASSLGQGTGELFF.

This clone showed up just once. V gene TRBV6-5 combines with J gene TRBJ2-2, with D perhaps matching TRBD2 (7 bases). The CDR3 is made up of 15 amino acids. Per germline, CDR1 MNHEY and CDR2 SVGAGI. V dropped 2 bases and J dropped 4 bases, with 11 bases sitting between them. The DNA for the CDR3 is TGTGCCAGCAGTTACGAGGGAGGGGGCACCGGGGAGCTGTTTTTT. Protein: CASSYEGGGTGELFF.

V and J are TRBV19 and TRBJ1-2; D remains ambiguous. V gave up 3 bases and J gave up 4 bases, with 9 bases separating them. Germline CDR1 LNHDA, CDR2 SQIVND (reference sequence). The CDR3 contains 13 residues. As DNA, the CDR3 is TGTGCCAGTAGTATGGGCAGACCCTATGGCTACACCTTC. Residues: CASSMGRPYGYTF.

The rearrangement joins TRBV10-3 to TRBJ2-5, with 10 nucleotides matching TRBD2. J was trimmed by 5 bases and V by 6 bases; bases with no gene match: 3. The CDR3 sequence is 13 residues long. The germline V gene encodes CDR1 ENHRY and CDR2 SYGVKD. The CDR3 here is CAIRGTSAETQYF. As DNA, the CDR3 is TGTGCCATCAGGGGGACTAGCGCGGAGACCCAGTACTTC.

This clone occurred a few times. J is TRBJ2-7 and V is TRBV19, with TRBD2 as a possible D gene (6 bases). V was pared by 7 bases and J by 2 bases, with 18 bases between. Germline lookup yields CDR1 LNHDA and CDR2 SQIVND (reference sequence). This CDR3 is built from 15 residues. The CDR3 DNA reads as TGTGCCAGTACCCATGGAGCGGGCCAAACCTACGAGCAGTACTTC. Its protein is CASTHGAGQTYEQYF.

CDR3 DNA: TGTGCCAGTAGTATGTGGCCTAGTCGGGGGGAGCTGTTTTTT. Protein product: CASSMWPSRGELFF. The rearrangement joins TRBV19 to TRBJ2-2; D call uncertain. Looked up from germline, CDR1 is LNHDA and CDR2 is SQIVND (reference sequence). This CDR3 has 14 amino acids. The ends were cut back, 3 bases at V and 8 bases at J, with 13 bases in the middle. The full variable domain, rest sourced from reference TRBV19 and TRBJ2-2, is DGGITQSPKYLFRKEGQNVTLSCEQNLNHDAMYWYRQDPGQGLRLIYYSQIVNDFQKGDIAEGYSVSREKKESFPLTVTSAQKNPTAFYLCASSMWPSRGELFFGEGSRLTVL.

This clone was detected only once. The gene calls are TRBV27 and TRBJ2-1, with D possibly TRBD2 on 7 matching bases. CDR3 length equals 14 residues. The V gene's germline CDR1 is MNHEY and CDR2 SMNVEV (reference sequence). V gave up 7 bases and J gave up 6 bases, with 16 bases separating them. The CDR3 nucleotides read TGTGCCAGCAAGGGTCAAGGGGGGGCCAATGAGCAGTTCTTC. It codes for CASKGQGGANEQFF.

Written as DNA, the CDR3 is TGTGCCAGCAGCCCGACAGGGGGGAACACTGAAGCTTTCTTT. It specifies CASSPTGGNTEAFF. J is TRBJ1-1 and V is TRBV6-5; TRBD1 aligns across 9 bases. Germline V lookup: CDR1 MNHEY, CDR2 SVGAGI. CDR3 size: 14 residues. V dropped 6 bases and J dropped 1; count of bases not matched to a gene: 3.

This clone occurred once. CDR3 nucleotides: TGTGCCAGTAGCACGACAGGGATTACCGGGGAGCTGTTTTTT. Encoded protein: CASSTTGITGELFF. The chain recombines TRBV19 with TRBJ2-2; 7 nucleotides match TRBD1. Trimming took 6 bases from V and 5 from J; bases not matched to a gene: 6. The CDR3 spans 14 residues. Per the germline V gene, CDR1 is LNHDA and CDR2 is SQIVND (reference sequence). Variable domain in full (rest from reference TRBV19 and TRBJ2-2): DGGITQSPKYLFRKEGQNVTLSCEQNLNHDAMYWYRQDPGQGLRLIYYSQIVNDFQKGDIAEGYSVSREKKESFPLTVTSAQKNPTAFYLCASSTTGITGELFFGEGSRLTVL.

The rearrangement uses TRBV13 and TRBJ2-1; either TRBD1 or TRBD2 may fit D (5 bases each). Germline V gene lookup returns CDR1 PRHDT and CDR2 FYEKMQ (reference sequence). This CDR3 has 16 amino acids. Trimming pared 0 bases from V and 4 bases from J, leaving 13 bases between. The CDR3 loop reads CASSLGGGKVYNEQFF. The CDR3 DNA is TGTGCCAGCAGCTTAGGTGGGGGAAAGGTTTACAATGAGCAGTTCTTC.

This rearrangement joins TRBV10-3 to TRBJ2-2; D is possibly TRBD2 (5 bases). Trimming pared 4 bases from V and 7 bases from J, leaving 10 bases between. This CDR3 is 13 amino acids long. Germline loops: CDR1 ENHRY, CDR2 SYGVKD. CDR3 protein: CAISAPSGGELFF. The CDR3 nucleotides read TGTGCCATCAGTGCTCCGAGCGGCGGGGAGCTGTTTTTT.

The rearrangement links TRBV6-1 to TRBJ1-3; no clear D. This CDR3 has 15 amino acids. Germline CDR1 and CDR2: MNHNS and SASEGT. Trimming stripped 2 bases from V and 5 bases from J, with 13 bases between. The CDR3 bases are TGTGCCAGCAGTGAATTCAAGAGGTCGAGAAACACCATATATTTT. Amino acids: CASSEFKRSRNTIYF.

The genes are TRBV6-5 and TRBJ2-1, with D perhaps TRBD1 or TRBD2 (7 bases each). Germline V gives CDR1 MNHEY, CDR2 SVGAGI. Between the trimmed V and J ends, which lost 6 bases and 4 bases, there was a span of 16 bases. The length of the CDR3 is 15 residues. The CDR3 region is CASRYGQGGYNEQFF. The CDR3 coding sequence is TGTGCCAGCAGATACGGCCAGGGGGGGTACAATGAGCAGTTCTTC.

The chain joins TRBV14 to TRBJ1-2, with D tentatively TRBD1 (5 bases). Germline V gives CDR1 SGHDN, CDR2 FVKESK. The CDR3 loop spans 14 amino acids. The V end was cut by 1 base, the J end by 8 bases, with 14 bases between. The CDR3 nucleotides read TGTGCCAGCAGCCAAGGTCCGCAGGGCGGCGGCTACACCTTC. Translation gives CASSQGPQGGGYTF.

The V call is TRBV5-1, the J call TRBJ1-2; no definite D call. Germline-derived CDR1 and CDR2 are SGHRS and YFSETQ. V lost 6 bases to trimming and J lost 4 bases, with 25 bases between them. The length of the CDR3 is 17 residues. CDR3: CASTPNPTEAYVYGYTF. The CDR3 coding sequence is TGCGCCAGCACCCCCAATCCTACAGAAGCCTATGTCTATGGCTACACCTTC.

The CDR3 protein is CASSSPGQGSSYNEQFF. The CDR3 nucleotides read TGTGCCAGCAGCTCACCGGGACAGGGGAGCTCCTACAATGAGCAGTTCTTC. This chain connects TRBV11-2 to TRBJ2-1; 10 bases map to TRBD1. CDR1 is SGHAT and CDR2 is FQNNGV in the germline V gene. The CDR3 extends over 17 amino acids. Trimming took 4 bases from V and 0 from J; bases not matched to a gene: 6.

The rearrangement joins TRBV12-5 to TRBJ2-1; 9 bases are a match to TRBD2. With 2 bases clipped from V and 8 bases from J, the junction kept 7 bases outside the gene matches. Germline assignment: CDR1 LGHNT and CDR2 FRNRAP. CDR3 length: 15 residues. CDR3 protein: CASGLRSGRWDEQFF. Here the CDR3 DNA reads TGTGCTAGTGGTTTGAGGAGCGGGAGGTGGGATGAGCAGTTCTTC.

The chain couples TRBV7-9 to TRBJ1-4, with D tentatively TRBD1 (5 bases). The CDR3 has 16 amino acids. The germline V gene encodes CDR1 SEHNR and CDR2 FQNEAQ (reference sequence). The V end lost 5 bases, the J end lost 8 bases, and 21 bases lay between the germline ends. CDR3 in DNA: TGTGCCAGCAGCACTAGGGGTATGGGGGTTTCCGAAAAACTGTTTTTT. Translating it yields CASSTRGMGVSEKLFF.

In nucleotides, the CDR3 is TGTGCCAGTAGTTCCCCCCAGCGGACCTACGAGCAGTACTTC. Protein sequence: CASSSPQRTYEQYF. This sequence joins TRBV19 and TRBJ2-7, with a tentative D call TRBD2 (5 bases). CDR3 size: 14 residues. The V end lost 5 bases, the J end lost 2 bases, and 13 bases lay between the germline ends. Germline values: CDR1 LNHDA, CDR2 SQIVND (reference sequence).

This chain links TRBV7-3 with TRBJ2-1; 9 positions match TRBD2. Trimming removed 7 bases from V and 6 bases from J; junction bases left unmatched: 13. Germline assignment: CDR1 SGHTA and CDR2 FQGTGA. There are 16 residues in the CDR3. CDR3 in amino acids: CASTPGGTSRLNEQFF. The CDR3 DNA reads TGTGCCAGCACCCCAGGCGGGACTAGCCGACTCAATGAGCAGTTCTTC.

This clone was recorded a few times. The chain joins TRBV27 to TRBJ2-7; D uncertain. This CDR3 spans 12 amino acids. CDR1 and CDR2 (germline): MNHEY, SMNVEV (reference sequence). V lost 6 bases to trimming and J lost 5 bases, with 11 bases between them. The DNA of the CDR3 is TGTGCCAGCAGGTCTACCGTCCACGAGCAGTACTTC. It encodes CASRSTVHEQYF.

The V gene is TRBV27, the J gene TRBJ2-3; no firm D call. The CDR3 spans 12 residues. In germline, CDR1 is MNHEY, CDR2 SMNVEV (reference sequence). V lost 5 bases and J lost 6, with 9 bases in between. The CDR3 DNA follows: TGTGCCAGCAGTCAAGTTCGGGATACGCAGTATTTT. This codes for CASSQVRDTQYF.

The chain employs TRBV2 and TRBJ1-5; TRBD1 might be the D (6 bases). Per germline, CDR1 SNHLY and CDR2 FYNNEI. Deletions cut 5 bases from V and 3 bases from J, with 11 bases between. This CDR3 spans 14 amino acids. The CDR3 loop reads CASSSDRVNQPQHF. CDR3 sequence (DNA): TGTGCCAGCAGTTCGGACAGAGTCAATCAGCCCCAGCATTTT.

The rearrangement uses TRBV5-1 and TRBJ2-5; D may be TRBD1 or TRBD2 (7 bases each). Trimming pared 1 base from V and 5 bases from J, leaving 15 bases between. Germline V CDR1 and CDR2: SGHRS, YFSETQ. The CDR3 is 15 amino acids. The CDR3 loop reads CASSLTGAGGETQYF. The CDR3 DNA reads TGCGCCAGCAGCTTGACAGGGGCCGGGGGGGAGACCCAGTACTTC.

This clone was recorded once. The chain employs TRBV6-1 and TRBJ1-5; 7 bases are shared with TRBD1. The germline V gene has CDR1 MNHNS and CDR2 SASEGT. The CDR3 has 16 residues. Unmatched junction bases numbered 12, after V lost 4 bases and J lost 6 bases. The chain's CDR3 is CASSGQQGSGAQPQHF. The DNA for the CDR3 is TGTGCCAGCAGTGGACAACAGGGGAGCGGAGCTCAGCCCCAGCATTTT.